The 30 T cell receptor beta chains listed next were all sequenced from one sample in a study of PD-L1 blockade in urothelial cancer. The method was immunoSEQ multiplex PCR; TCRdb's version includes in-frame clones alone and lacks a portion of them. The sample contains approximately 90,000 clones, 84% of which appear only once. The time point denotes: pretreatment peripheral blood. The material sequenced was PBMCs, taken around atezolizumab (anti-PD-L1) treatment. The receptor source for this set is a man in his 60s with urothelial cancer.

The chain is built from TRBV5-6 and TRBJ2-3; 11 bases fit TRBD2. The CDR3 has 17 residues. V shed 0 bases, J shed 4 bases, and the junction held 7 bases outside the gene matches. The germline V gene encodes CDR1 SGHDT and CDR2 YYEEEE. DNA for the CDR3: TGTGCCAGCAGCTTGGGGACCGGGACTAGCGGTGCAGATACGCAGTATTTT. This codes for CASSLGTGTSGADTQYF.

The V and J genes are TRBV5-1 and TRBJ1-1; no firm D call. The V end was cut by 1 base, the J end by 5 bases, with 12 bases between. Germline CDR1 reads SGHRS; CDR2 reads YFSETQ. This CDR3 contains 14 residues. Here the CDR3 DNA reads TGCGCCAGCAGCTTGTTCGGGGTAGGGACTGAAGCTTTCTTT. Protein: CASSLFGVGTEAFF.

The chain has TRBV9 and TRBJ2-2, with D unresolved. V shed 0 bases and J shed 1 base, with 10 bases lying between them. Germline V lookup: CDR1 SGDLS, CDR2 YYNGEE. This CDR3 has 16 amino acids. CDR3 DNA: TGTGCCAGCAGCGTAGGAGGTAGCCGGAACACCGGGGAGCTGTTTTTT. This encodes CASSVGGSRNTGELFF.

The rearrangement uses TRBV30 and TRBJ2-7, with 7 bases aligning to TRBD1. The CDR3 loop spans 16 amino acids. V was pared by 3 bases and J by 7 bases, with 18 bases of the junction left unmatched. CDR1 is GTSNPN and CDR2 is SVGIG in the germline V gene (reference sequence). The CDR3 loop reads CAWRPPGTEQFREQYF. The CDR3 nucleotides read TGTGCCTGGAGACCGCCTGGGACAGAGCAGTTTCGGGAGCAGTACTTC.

The chain carries TRBV5-1 and TRBJ2-7; D gene uncertain. Trimming stripped 5 bases from V and 5 bases from J, with 20 bases between. In germline, CDR1 is SGHRS, CDR2 YFSETQ. This CDR3 region has 15 residues. In DNA, the CDR3 is TGCGCCAGCAGGAGTTCCCAGGCCCCTTCTGACGAGCAGTACTTC. Translated, it gives CASRSSQAPSDEQYF.

The chain recombines TRBV6-5 with TRBJ2-3, with D tentatively TRBD2 (5 bases). The CDR3 is made up of 13 amino acids. Deletions cut 8 bases from V and 6 bases from J, with 15 bases between. Germline assignment: CDR1 MNHEY and CDR2 SVGAGI. The CDR3 sequence is CASRSGASDTQYF. The CDR3, as DNA: TGTGCCAGCCGGAGCGGCGCATCGGATACGCAGTATTTT.

The chain combines TRBV7-2 with TRBJ2-7; TRBD1 matches at 8 bases. From germline, CDR1 is SGHTA and CDR2 FQGNSA. The trim removed 2 bases at V and 2 bases at J, leaving 5 bases unmatched. CDR3 size: 15 residues. CDR3 residues: CASSLQQGVTYEQYF. CDR3 DNA: TGTGCCAGCAGCTTACAACAGGGGGTTACCTACGAGCAGTACTTC.

The chain uses TRBV9 and TRBJ2-3, with D perhaps TRBD1 (6 bases). With 3 bases removed from V and 4 bases from J, the gap between germline ends came to 9 bases. Germline CDR1 SGDLS, CDR2 YYNGEE. There are 13 residues in the CDR3. The CDR3 is CASSARQADTQYF. CDR3 nucleotide sequence: TGTGCCAGCAGCGCCCGACAGGCAGATACGCAGTATTTT. Based on the CDR3 plus reference TRBV9 and TRBJ2-3, the full variable domain is DSGVTQTPKHLITATGQRVTLRCSPRSGDLSVYWYQQSLDQGLQFLIQYYNGEERAKGNILERFSAQQFPDLHSELNLSSLELGDSALYFCASSARQADTQYFGPGTRLTVL.

The chain carries TRBV18 and TRBJ2-3, with 8 bases that match TRBD2. CDR1 is KGHSH, CDR2 LQKENI, per germline. The junction had 4 bases not matched to a gene; V was cut back by 3 bases and J by 2 bases. The CDR3 is made up of 15 amino acids. The CDR3 DNA reads TGTGCCAGCTCACCTGTCGGGGGGGACACAGATACGCAGTATTTT. Its protein is CASSPVGGDTDTQYF.

The chain recombines TRBV28 with TRBJ2-3; the match to TRBD1 covers 7 bases. This CDR3 has 15 residues. From germline, CDR1 is MDHEN and CDR2 SYDVKM. With V trimmed by 5 bases and J by 10 bases, 15 bases remained unmatched. The CDR3 DNA is TGTGCCAGCAGTGCGTCGACCGGGACAGCAAGCCCGCAGTATTTT. Encoded protein: CASSASTGTASPQYF.

The chain combines TRBV5-4 with TRBJ2-3; 8 nucleotides align to TRBD2. CDR3 size: 16 residues. Looked up from germline, CDR1 is SGHNT and CDR2 is YYREEE (reference sequence). The junction had 3 bases not matched to a gene; V was cut back by 0 bases and J by 0 bases. DNA for the CDR3: TGTGCCAGCAGCTTGGGCCGGGGGGGAAGCACAGATACGCAGTATTTT. Residues: CASSLGRGGSTDTQYF.

This chain connects TRBV7-2 to TRBJ2-4; a possible D gene is TRBD1 (5 bases). The CDR3 is made up of 15 amino acids. Germline V CDR1 and CDR2: SGHTA, FQGNSA. V shed 5 bases and J shed 1 base, with 12 bases lying between them. The CDR3: CASSQLRVAKNIQYF. The CDR3 DNA sequence: TGTGCCAGCAGCCAACTCAGGGTGGCCAAAAACATTCAGTACTTC.

The chain joins TRBV28 to TRBJ2-3; 10 bases align to TRBD2. This CDR3 has 15 residues. With 4 bases clipped from V and 4 bases from J, the junction kept 5 bases outside the gene matches. Germline CDR1 and CDR2: MDHEN and SYDVKM. The CDR3 protein is CASSSSGSGSDTQYF. CDR3 nucleotide sequence: TGTGCCAGCAGTTCTAGCGGGAGTGGGTCAGATACGCAGTATTTT.

The chain is built from TRBV6-5 and TRBJ2-1; D unclear. CDR3 length: 12 amino acids. V lost 5 bases and J 8 bases, leaving 10 bases between the germline ends. In germline, CDR1 is MNHEY, CDR2 SVGAGI. Here the CDR3 reads CASSTLNDEQFF. The CDR3 nucleotides read TGTGCCAGCAGTACCCTAAACGATGAGCAGTTCTTC.

The chain joins TRBV19 to TRBJ2-1, with 11 bases lining up with TRBD2. The V gene's germline CDR1 is LNHDA and CDR2 SQIVND (reference sequence). There are 16 residues in the CDR3. V shed 4 bases, J shed 0 bases, and the junction held 2 bases outside the gene matches. CDR3 in DNA: TGTGCCAGTAGTAGAACTAGCGGGAGCTCCTACAATGAGCAGTTCTTC. It specifies CASSRTSGSSYNEQFF.

The gene calls are TRBV29-1 and TRBJ1-1, with 7 bases identical to TRBD1. From germline, CDR1 is SQVTM and CDR2 ANQGSEA. The V gene end was trimmed by 5 bases and the J gene end by 6 bases; junction bases not matched to a gene: 6. CDR3 size: 12 residues. This chain's CDR3 is CSVKQGFAEAFF. Written as DNA, the CDR3 is TGCAGCGTTAAACAGGGGTTCGCTGAAGCTTTCTTT.

The rearrangement joins TRBV6-1 to TRBJ2-6; D is undetermined. Germline CDR1 is MNHNS and CDR2 is SASEGT. V dropped 11 bases and J dropped 1 base, with 9 bases sitting between them. This CDR3 contains 13 residues. In nucleotides, the CDR3 is TGTGCCGGGCTAAAATCTGGGGCCAACGTCCTGACTTTC. It encodes CAGLKSGANVLTF.

This chain joins TRBV4-1 and TRBJ2-3; tentatively, D is TRBD1 (6 bases). Looked up from germline, CDR1 is MGHRA and CDR2 is YSYEKL. The V end was cut by 0 bases, the J end by 5 bases, with 12 bases between. The CDR3 totals 15 residues. DNA for the CDR3: TGCGCCAGCAGCCAAGATACGCAGGGGAGAGATACGCAGTATTTT. It translates to CASSQDTQGRDTQYF.

This chain connects TRBV4-3 to TRBJ1-2; D remains unclear. V shed 0 bases and J shed 1 base, with 9 bases lying between them. Germline-derived CDR1 and CDR2 are LGHNA and YSLEER. CDR3 size: 15 residues. As DNA, the CDR3 is TGCGCCAGCAGCCAAGATTACGGGTATAACTATGGCTACACCTTC. Protein product: CASSQDYGYNYGYTF.

Turning to this clone: Other DNA sequences from this sample encode an identical CDR3 as well. The chain couples TRBV20-1 to TRBJ1-1; D is possibly TRBD1 (5 bases). V was clipped by 6 bases and J by 10 bases, with 15 bases between them. Germline CDR1 is DFQATT and CDR2 is SNEGSKA (reference sequence). The CDR3 loop spans 11 amino acids. In DNA form, the CDR3 reads TGCAGTGCCAGGGCTAGTTGGGTAGCTTTCTTT. Translating gives CSARASWVAFF.

The genes are TRBV6-1 and TRBJ2-7, with 8 nucleotides matching TRBD1. Looked up from germline, CDR1 is MNHNS and CDR2 is SASEGT. J lost 5 bases, V lost 4 bases, and 19 bases had no gene match. The CDR3 consists of 18 residues. CDR3 nucleotide sequence: TGTGCCAGCAGTGGAGGCGGGCAGGGGGCCCGGCTGAGGGACGAGCAGTACTTC. It encodes CASSGGGQGARLRDEQYF.

V gene TRBV5-6 combines with J gene TRBJ2-2; 8 bases align to TRBD2. J lost 5 bases, V lost 0 bases, and 9 bases had no gene match. Germline V gene data show CDR1 as SGHDT and CDR2 as YYEEEE. CDR3 length equals 17 residues. DNA of the CDR3: TGTGCCAGCAGCTTGGAGAGCACTAGCGGAACAACCGGGGAGCTGTTTTTT. It codes for CASSLESTSGTTGELFF.

This chain links TRBV15 with TRBJ2-7; D might be TRBD1 (6 bases). CDR1 and CDR2 from the germline V gene are LNHNV and YYDKDF (reference sequence). V lost 7 bases and J lost 5, with 15 bases in between. The CDR3 runs 13 residues. CDR3 DNA sequence: TGTGCCACCACCCTCGGGGCAGGGGACGAGCAGTACTTC. Translation gives CATTLGAGDEQYF. Full variable domain (outside the CDR3, taken from reference TRBV15 and TRBJ2-7): DAMVIQNPRYQVTQFGKPVTLSCSQTLNHNVMYWYQQKSSQAPKLLFHYYDKDFNNEADTPDNFQSRRPNTSFCFLDIRSPGLGDTAMYLCATTLGAGDEQYFGPGTRLTVT.

The V and J genes are TRBV19 and TRBJ2-1; a possible D gene is TRBD1 (6 bases). The length of the CDR3 is 16 residues. Per germline, CDR1 LNHDA and CDR2 SQIVND (reference sequence). V shed 6 bases and J shed 1 base, with 16 bases lying between them. In nucleotides, the CDR3 is TGTGCCAGTAGGGCACAGGGTACGGGATCCTACAATGAGCAGTTCTTC. Its translation is CASRAQGTGSYNEQFF.

The rearrangement uses TRBV5-1 and TRBJ1-1; D is undetermined. The CDR3 spans 13 residues. Germline loops: CDR1 SGHRS, CDR2 YFSETQ. V dropped 1 base and J dropped 8 bases, with 12 bases sitting between them. CDR3: CASSLLSSREAFF. CDR3 nucleotide sequence: TGCGCCAGCAGCTTGTTGAGTTCACGGGAAGCTTTCTTT.

This clone occurred once. The DNA of the CDR3 is TGTGCTAGTGGTACCGGTGCTCCCAACTACGAGCAGTACTTC. Translating it yields CASGTGAPNYEQYF. The chain joins TRBV12-5 to TRBJ2-7; D ambiguous. Trimming removed 5 bases from V and 3 bases from J, with 14 bases in between. Looked up from germline, CDR1 is LGHNT and CDR2 is FRNRAP. The CDR3 is 14 residues long.

This clone has only one observation. J is TRBJ1-6 and V is TRBV7-6, with 7 bases that match TRBD1. This CDR3 region has 14 residues. Germline CDR1 SGHVS, CDR2 FNYEAQ. Trimming removed 4 bases from V and 10 bases from J; junction bases left unmatched: 7. CDR3 loop: CASSSSGGFSPLHF. In DNA, the CDR3 is TGTGCCAGCAGCTCTTCAGGGGGATTCTCACCCCTCCACTTT.

The chain uses TRBV5-6 and TRBJ2-2; weak D call: TRBD1 (5 bases). The germline gives CDR1 SGHDT, CDR2 YYEEEE. Trimming cost V 1 base and J 7 bases, with 17 bases left between them. The CDR3 runs 16 residues. DNA of the CDR3: TGTGCCAGCAGCTTGAGTGAGGCAGGGTGGATCGGGGAGCTGTTTTTT. Translated: CASSLSEAGWIGELFF. Based on the CDR3 plus reference TRBV5-6 and TRBJ2-2, the full variable domain is DAGVTQSPTHLIKTRGQQVTLRCSPKSGHDTVSWYQQALGQGPQFIFQYYEEEERQRGNFPDRFSGHQFPNYSSELNVNALLLGDSALYLCASSLSEAGWIGELFFGEGSRLTVL.

The rearrangement uses TRBV5-4 and TRBJ2-5; 10 bases align to TRBD2. Unmatched junction bases numbered 3, after V lost 9 bases and J lost 4 bases. The CDR3 is 12 residues long. CDR1 is SGHNT and CDR2 is YYREEE in the germline V gene (reference sequence). As DNA, the CDR3 is TGTGCCACCAGACTAGCGGGAGAGACCCAGTACTTC. Protein: CATRLAGETQYF.

V usage is TRBV9 and J usage is TRBJ2-5; TRBD1 is a possible D gene (5 bases). Germline loops: CDR1 SGDLS, CDR2 YYNGEE. V lost 2 bases and J lost 2, with 13 bases in between. The CDR3 has 15 residues. The CDR3: CASSVWAGSQETQYF. The CDR3 DNA is TGTGCCAGCAGCGTGTGGGCAGGGTCGCAAGAGACCCAGTACTTC.